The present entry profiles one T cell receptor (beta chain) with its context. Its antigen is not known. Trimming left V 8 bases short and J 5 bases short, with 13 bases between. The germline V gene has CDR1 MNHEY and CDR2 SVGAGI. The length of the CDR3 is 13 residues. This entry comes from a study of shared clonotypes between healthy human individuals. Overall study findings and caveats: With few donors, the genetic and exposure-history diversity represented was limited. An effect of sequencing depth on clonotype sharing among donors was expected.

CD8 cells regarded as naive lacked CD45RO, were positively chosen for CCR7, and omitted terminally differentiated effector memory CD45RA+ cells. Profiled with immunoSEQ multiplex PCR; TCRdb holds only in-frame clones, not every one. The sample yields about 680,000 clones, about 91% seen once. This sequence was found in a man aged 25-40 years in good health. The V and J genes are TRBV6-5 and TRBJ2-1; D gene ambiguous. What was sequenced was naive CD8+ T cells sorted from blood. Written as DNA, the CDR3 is TGTGCCAGCGCCCCGACAAATAACAATGAGCAGTTCTTC. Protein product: CASAPTNNNEQFF.